The 15 T cell receptor beta chains below all came from one sample that was sequenced in a study of blood T cell repertoires in COVID-19. Generated by immunoSEQ multiplex PCR, the TCRdb table keeps only in-frame clones and is missing some. The table lists about 98,000 clones, over 75% of them singletons. The specimen sequenced was peripheral blood. These receptors were taken from a woman at least 80 years old with acute or convalescent COVID-19.

This chain joins TRBV9 and TRBJ1-4, with D perhaps matching TRBD1 (5 bases). Germline CDR1 SGDLS, CDR2 YYNGEE. Trimming removed 0 bases from V and 2 bases from J, with 11 bases in between. This CDR3 is built from 16 residues. DNA for the CDR3: TGTGCCAGCAGCGTAGATCCAGGGCCCACTAATGAAAAACTGTTTTTT. It specifies CASSVDPGPTNEKLFF.

The chain combines TRBV5-6 with TRBJ2-2, with a tentative D call TRBD2 (7 bases). This CDR3 contains 16 residues. Between the trimmed V and J ends, which lost 3 bases and 4 bases, there was a span of 16 bases. Germline assignment: CDR1 SGHDT and CDR2 YYEEEE. CDR3 loop: CASSWEGGGRTGELFF. The CDR3 DNA reads TGTGCCAGCAGCTGGGAGGGGGGCGGCCGCACCGGGGAGCTGTTTTTT.

A single count supports this clone. The chain employs TRBV2 and TRBJ2-5, with TRBD1 as a possible D gene (6 bases). This CDR3 contains 14 residues. Germline lookup yields CDR1 SNHLY and CDR2 FYNNEI. V was pared by 2 bases and J by 4 bases, with 11 bases between. The CDR3 DNA reads as TGTGCCAGCAGTGAACAGGGGAGATCAGAGACCCAGTACTTC. Its translation: CASSEQGRSETQYF.

This clone was counted a few times. The chain employs TRBV7-8 and TRBJ1-3; the D gene is possibly TRBD1 (6 bases). Germline CDR1 SGHVS, CDR2 FQNEAQ. V lost 0 bases and J 4 bases, leaving 10 bases between the germline ends. This CDR3 is 15 amino acids long. CDR3 in amino acids: CASSLASGGGNTIYF. The CDR3 DNA reads as TGTGCCAGCAGCTTAGCGTCGGGGGGCGGAAACACCATATATTTT.

V and J are TRBV28 and TRBJ1-1, with 8 bases identical to TRBD1. Germline loops: CDR1 MDHEN, CDR2 SYDVKM. The junction had 9 bases not matched to a gene; V was cut back by 8 bases and J by 10 bases. The CDR3 spans 12 residues. CDR3 sequence: CASRTGPQGAFF. Written as DNA, the CDR3 is TGTGCCAGCCGGACAGGGCCTCAGGGAGCTTTCTTT.

This rearrangement joins TRBV28 to TRBJ1-6, with D perhaps TRBD1 (5 bases). The germline V gene has CDR1 MDHEN and CDR2 SYDVKM. With 1 base removed from V and 9 bases from J, the gap between germline ends came to 19 bases. This CDR3 is built from 17 residues. This CDR3 is CASSLLAGRKSRSPLHF. For the CDR3, the DNA is TGTGCCAGCAGTTTATTGGCAGGGCGAAAGTCTCGTTCACCCCTCCACTTT.

The count of this clone is one. The chain uses TRBV9 and TRBJ2-7; TRBD1 is a possible D gene (5 bases). The CDR3 consists of 15 residues. Per the germline V gene, CDR1 is SGDLS and CDR2 is YYNGEE. V was shortened by 0 bases and J by 0 bases, with 10 bases between the two germline ends. CDR3 bases: TGTGCCAGCAGCGTAGATTGGGGCGCCTCCTACGAGCAGTACTTC. Translating it yields CASSVDWGASYEQYF.

The rearrangement links TRBV9 to TRBJ1-2; D is unclear. Germline assignment: CDR1 SGDLS and CDR2 YYNGEE. The germline V and J ends were trimmed by 7 bases and 7 bases, with 20 bases remaining between them. CDR3 size: 14 residues. The CDR3 bases are TGTGCCAGCTCTCGTGCAATCGGAGTGAGTGGCTACACCTTC. Protein product: CASSRAIGVSGYTF.

This sequence joins TRBV2 and TRBJ1-6; D is perhaps TRBD1 (5 bases). V gave up 3 bases and J gave up 4 bases, with 13 bases separating them. This CDR3 comprises 16 residues. Germline V gene lookup returns CDR1 SNHLY and CDR2 FYNNEI. The DNA of the CDR3 is TGTGCCAGCAGTGACCGACCGGAGGGGTATAATTCACCCCTCCACTTT. It specifies CASSDRPEGYNSPLHF. Full variable domain (outside the CDR3, taken from reference TRBV2 and TRBJ1-6): EPEVTQTPSHQVTQMGQEVILRCVPISNHLYFYWYRQILGQKVEFLVSFYNNEISEKSEIFDDQFSVERPDGSNFTLKIRSTKLEDSAMYFCASSDRPEGYNSPLHFGNGTRLTVT.

The V gene is TRBV7-6, the J gene TRBJ1-6, with no clear D. V was pared by 1 base and J by 7 bases, with 11 bases between. This CDR3 has 15 amino acids. The germline V gene has CDR1 SGHVS and CDR2 FNYEAQ. For the CDR3, the DNA is TGTGCCAGCAGCTTAGACCCGGGTGAGAATTCACCCCTCCACTTT. This translates into CASSLDPGENSPLHF.

The chain has TRBV11-2 and TRBJ2-7, with 7 nucleotides matching TRBD1. V lost 5 bases, J lost 3 bases, and 4 bases stayed unmatched. The CDR3 has 13 residues. Germline CDR1 is SGHAT and CDR2 is FQNNGV. CDR3 in DNA: TGTGCCAGCAGCCGGGGACAGCACTACGAGCAGTACTTC. Its protein product is CASSRGQHYEQYF.

The chain is built from TRBV7-3 and TRBJ2-3, with 8 bases lining up with TRBD1. Germline CDR1 reads SGHTA; CDR2 reads FQGTGA. V trimming: 5 bases; J trimming: 0 bases; junction bases outside the gene matches: 4. The CDR3 contains 15 residues. The CDR3 nucleotides are TGTGCCAGCAGCCAGACAGGGGTGAGCACAGATACGCAGTATTTT. Its protein product is CASSQTGVSTDTQYF.

The chain joins TRBV6-6 to TRBJ1-5; no definite D call. The V gene lost 6 bases and the J gene lost 0 bases, with 9 bases spanning the gap. CDR3 length equals 14 residues. The germline CDR1 and CDR2 sequences are MNHNY and SVGAGI (reference sequence). As DNA, the CDR3 is TGTGCCAGCAGACTCCGTTATAGCAATCAGCCCCAGCATTTT. It yields the protein CASRLRYSNQPQHF.

The chain uses TRBV14 and TRBJ1-2, with 9 bases that match TRBD1. The CDR3 runs 14 residues. V lost 6 bases and J lost 4; bases outside the gene matches: 6. CDR1 is SGHDN, CDR2 FVKESK, per germline. The CDR3 reads CASSGQGRLYGYTF. DNA for the CDR3: TGTGCCAGCAGTGGACAGGGGCGTCTCTATGGCTACACCTTC.

The rearrangement uses TRBV7-3 and TRBJ1-6; tentatively, D is TRBD1 (5 bases). Germline V gene lookup returns CDR1 SGHTA and CDR2 FQGTGA. V lost 5 bases and J 4 bases, leaving 12 bases between the germline ends. CDR3 length equals 15 residues. The CDR3 DNA sequence: TGTGCCAGCAGCCCCCAGGGTGATTATAATTCACCCCTCCACTTT. This gives the protein CASSPQGDYNSPLHF.